Following are 2 T cell receptor beta chains from one sample sequenced in a study of response to subunit inactivated influenza vaccine. In TCRdb, the RT-PCR reads were re-called with MiXCR into one record per CDR3 protein. This table has over 400,000 distinct CDR3 sequences, approximately 13% appearing once. The source material was PBMCs from blood, sampled roughly 6 weeks after vaccination. All receptors derive from a man aged 45 to 65 who received an inactivated influenza vaccine.

DNA for the CDR3: TGCGCCAGCAGCCACCAGACAGGGACCTACGAGCAGTACTTC. This codes for CASSHQTGTYEQYF. V gene TRBV5-1 combines with J gene TRBJ2-7, with TRBD1 matching over 7 bases. The trim removed 4 bases at V and 2 bases at J, leaving 6 bases unmatched. The germline V gene encodes CDR1 SGHRS and CDR2 YFSETQ. The CDR3 runs 14 residues.

The J gene is TRBJ2-7, the V gene TRBV28; 8 bases are a match to TRBD1. V lost 2 bases and J lost 0; bases outside the gene matches: 15. The CDR3 sequence is 19 residues long. Germline V gene sequence: CDR1 MDHEN, CDR2 SYDVKM. CDR3 nucleotide sequence: TGTGCCAGCAGTTTACCGGGACAGGCTATACAACCCCGCTCCTACGAGCAGTACTTC. Residues: CASSLPGQAIQPRSYEQYF.